These 32 T cell receptor beta chains were all obtained from the same sample, sequenced in a study of T cell responses to AZD1222 COVID-19 vaccine. Profiling relied on immunoSEQ multiplex PCR, and the TCRdb table lists in-frame clones only, not all of them. The sample carries some 110,000 clones, around 81% recorded once. The material was peripheral blood, obtained on day 0 of AZD1222 vaccination. These receptors came from an adult in good health.

The rearrangement uses TRBV4-1 and TRBJ2-3; 7 bases map to TRBD2. The CDR3 contains 17 residues. Germline V lookup: CDR1 MGHRA, CDR2 YSYEKL. After removal of 0 bases from V and 6 bases from J, the junction contained 12 bases not matched to a gene. Here the CDR3 reads CASSQDPLADLADTQYF. DNA for the CDR3: TGCGCCAGCAGCCAAGATCCGCTAGCGGACCTCGCGGATACGCAGTATTTT.

The chain employs TRBV29-1 and TRBJ1-2; D might be TRBD1 (6 bases). Germline CDR1 is SQVTM and CDR2 is ANQGSEA. There are 14 residues in the CDR3. V was cut by 7 bases and J by 7 bases, with 22 bases left in between. DNA for the CDR3: TGCAGCGCCCGGGGGGACACCGCCCGGGGTGGCTACACCTTC. Its protein product is CSARGDTARGGYTF.

The J gene is TRBJ1-3, the V gene TRBV11-2; no clear D. V gave up 1 base and J gave up 5 bases, with 6 bases separating them. Germline values: CDR1 SGHAT, CDR2 FQNNGV. This CDR3 is 13 amino acids long. Here the CDR3 DNA reads TGTGCCAGCAGCTTAGTCGACAGAAACACCATATATTTT. This codes for CASSLVDRNTIYF.

The chain is built from TRBV25-1 and TRBJ2-5; 8 bases fit TRBD2. Per the germline V gene, CDR1 is MGHDK and CDR2 is SYGVNS. V dropped 7 bases and J dropped 9; count of bases not matched to a gene: 4. The CDR3 sequence is 11 residues long. The CDR3 region has the DNA TGTGCCAGCACAGCGGGGGTGGCCCAGTACTTC. It yields the protein CASTAGVAQYF.

The V call is TRBV28, the J call TRBJ2-7, with TRBD1 identical over 9 bases. V dropped 5 bases and J dropped 3; count of bases not matched to a gene: 11. Per germline, CDR1 MDHEN and CDR2 SYDVKM. The CDR3 runs to 16 residues. The CDR3 bases are TGTGCCAGCAGTCGTGACAGGGGGAGAGTAAGCTACGAGCAGTACTTC. Its protein is CASSRDRGRVSYEQYF. Full variable domain (missing parts from reference TRBV28 and TRBJ2-7): DVKVTQSSRYLVKRTGEKVFLECVQDMDHENMFWYRQDPGLGLRLIYFSYDVKMKEKGDIPEGYSVSREKKERFSLILESASTNQTSMYLCASSRDRGRVSYEQYFGPGTRLTVT.

The chain uses TRBV7-2 and TRBJ2-1, with 7 bases matching TRBD2. Trimming took 1 base from V and 6 from J; bases not matched to a gene: 18. CDR1 is SGHTA and CDR2 is FQGNSA in the germline V gene. This CDR3 is built from 19 residues. The CDR3 sequence: CASSLEASGGGSLGNEQFF. In DNA, the CDR3 is TGTGCCAGCAGCTTAGAGGCGTCGGGAGGCGGGAGCTTGGGCAATGAGCAGTTCTTC.

This clone has only a few counts. The chain carries TRBV19 and TRBJ2-2, with D possibly being TRBD1 (6 bases). This CDR3 comprises 14 residues. Germline loops: CDR1 LNHDA, CDR2 SQIVND (reference sequence). V lost 9 bases and J lost 2, with 13 bases in between. The CDR3 DNA reads TGTGCCAGCGAAGACAGGCCTAACACCGGGGAGCTGTTTTTT. It is translated as CASEDRPNTGELFF.

The chain combines TRBV6-5 with TRBJ2-7, with 8 positions matching TRBD1. The germline V gene has CDR1 MNHEY and CDR2 SVGAGI. CDR3 size: 16 residues. V lost 0 bases and J lost 5; bases outside the gene matches: 9. The CDR3 nucleotides are TGTGCCAGCAGTTACTCGTCTAAGACAGGGGATCACGAGCAGTACTTC. Its protein product is CASSYSSKTGDHEQYF.

V is TRBV7-6 and J is TRBJ1-1; a weak D match, TRBD1 (5 bases). Germline CDR1 reads SGHVS; CDR2 reads FNYEAQ. The V end was cut by 0 bases, the J end by 5 bases, with 13 bases between. The CDR3 covers 15 residues. The CDR3 coding sequence is TGTGCCAGCAGCTTAGCGTCAGGGATGGATACTGAAGCTTTCTTT. As protein: CASSLASGMDTEAFF.

The genes are TRBV2 and TRBJ2-7; TRBD2 matches 7 bases. The V and J ends lost 4 bases and 7 bases, in that order; junction bases with no gene match: 13. Germline CDR1 reads SNHLY; CDR2 reads FYNNEI. There are 15 residues in the CDR3. CDR3 sequence (DNA): TGTGCCAGCAGTGGGGATGGCGGGAGCCTGGCAGAGCAGTACTTC. Its protein is CASSGDGGSLAEQYF.

This chain links TRBV7-3 with TRBJ1-1, with 7 positions matching TRBD1. V dropped 11 bases and J dropped 3; count of bases not matched to a gene: 15. This CDR3 comprises 15 residues. Germline assignment: CDR1 SGHTA and CDR2 FQGTGA. The CDR3 sequence is CACRRDRGTDTEAFF. CDR3 nucleotide sequence: TGTGCCTGCCGCCGGGACAGAGGGACGGACACTGAAGCTTTCTTT.

J is TRBJ2-3 and V is TRBV27; D not resolved. The CDR3 spans 13 residues. The germline CDR1 and CDR2 sequences are MNHEY and SMNVEV (reference sequence). V lost 2 bases, J lost 6 bases, and 9 bases lay in between. In DNA form, the CDR3 reads TGTGCCAGCAGTTTAGAGCCGCGGGATACGCAGTATTTT. Translated, it gives CASSLEPRDTQYF.

The chain is built from TRBV6-1 and TRBJ2-1, with TRBD2 matching over 11 bases. The CDR3 is made up of 17 amino acids. Germline lookup yields CDR1 MNHNS and CDR2 SASEGT. J gave up 0 bases and V 3 bases, and 4 bases lay outside the gene matches. CDR3 nucleotides: TGTGCCAGCAGTGATCTAGCGGGGGGCCTCTCCTACAATGAGCAGTTCTTC. This sequence encodes CASSDLAGGLSYNEQFF.

There are a few counts of this clone. The V gene is TRBV30, the J gene TRBJ1-6; D not certain. The CDR3 length is 13 residues. Trimming removed 0 bases at V and 6 bases at J, with 6 bases between. Germline CDR1 and CDR2: GTSNPN and SVGIG (reference sequence). CDR3 sequence reads: CAWSVTSNSPLHF. Here the CDR3 DNA reads TGTGCCTGGAGTGTAACCAGTAATTCACCCCTCCACTTT. The entire variable domain, with the rest obtained from reference TRBV30 and TRBJ1-6, is as follows: SQTIHQWPATLVQPVGSPLSLECTVEGTSNPNLYWYRQAAGRGLQLLFYSVGIGQISSEVPQNLSASRPQDRQFILSSKKLLLSDSGFYLCAWSVTSNSPLHFGNGTRLTVT.

This sequence joins TRBV6-2 or TRBV6-3 and TRBJ1-1; D gene unclear. V was pared by 0 bases and J by 4 bases, with 12 bases between. The germline V gene has CDR1 MNHEY and CDR2 SVGEGT. The CDR3 loop spans 15 amino acids. CDR3 bases: TGTGCCAGCAGTTACTCCTCCCAGCGCGGCACTGAAGCTTTCTTT. Translated: CASSYSSQRGTEAFF.

The J gene is TRBJ2-7, the V gene TRBV24-1; tentative D call: TRBD1 (6 bases). Germline CDR1 reads KGHDR; CDR2 reads SFDVKD. The CDR3 is 13 amino acids. The V end lost 3 bases, the J end lost 4 bases, and 9 bases lay between the germline ends. The CDR3 reads CATSDNREYEQYF. The CDR3 DNA sequence: TGTGCCACCAGTGATAACAGGGAGTACGAGCAGTACTTC.

The rearrangement joins TRBV5-4 to TRBJ2-1; no definite D call. From germline, CDR1 is SGHNT and CDR2 YYREEE (reference sequence). The V end was cut by 1 base, the J end by 4 bases, with 9 bases between. The CDR3 loop spans 14 amino acids. The DNA of the CDR3 is TGTGCCAGCAGCTTGTATAACGGGTACAATGAGCAGTTCTTC. It specifies CASSLYNGYNEQFF.

This clone was counted a single time. The rearrangement uses TRBV9 and TRBJ2-7; 8 bases align to TRBD1. Germline V gene lookup returns CDR1 SGDLS and CDR2 YYNGEE. V dropped 0 bases and J dropped 3; count of bases not matched to a gene: 8. The CDR3 is 16 amino acids. The CDR3 reads CASSVATRQGIYEQYF. The CDR3 DNA reads TGTGCCAGCAGCGTAGCTACGCGACAGGGGATCTACGAGCAGTACTTC. Full variable domain (outside the CDR3, taken from reference TRBV9 and TRBJ2-7): DSGVTQTPKHLITATGQRVTLRCSPRSGDLSVYWYQQSLDQGLQFLIQYYNGEERAKGNILERFSAQQFPDLHSELNLSSLELGDSALYFCASSVATRQGIYEQYFGPGTRLTVT.

The chain combines TRBV11-1 with TRBJ2-1; D gene uncertain. CDR1 and CDR2 (germline): SGHAT, FQDESV (reference sequence). CDR3 length equals 16 residues. V was clipped by 3 bases and J by 0 bases, with 12 bases between them. CDR3 bases: TGTGCCAGCAGCTTGTTCCGGTCACCCTCCTACAATGAGCAGTTCTTC. Translated, it gives CASSLFRSPSYNEQFF. The entire variable domain, with the rest obtained from reference TRBV11-1 and TRBJ2-1, is as follows: EAEVAQSPRYKITEKSQAVAFWCDPISGHATLYWYRQILGQGPELLVQFQDESVVDDSQLPKDRFSAERLKGVDSTLKIQPAELGDSAMYLCASSLFRSPSYNEQFFGPGTRLTVL.

This sequence joins TRBV11-2 and TRBJ2-5, with 9 bases that match TRBD2. Germline V CDR1 and CDR2: SGHAT, FQNNGV. The CDR3 spans 16 residues. Germline trimming cut 1 base from V and 2 bases from J; bases unmatched to any gene: 5. The CDR3: CASSLVGGGGQETQYF. DNA of the CDR3: TGTGCCAGCAGCTTAGTAGGCGGGGGGGGTCAAGAGACCCAGTACTTC.

V is TRBV7-9 and J is TRBJ1-2; 7 positions match TRBD1. With V trimmed by 3 bases and J by 6 bases, 7 bases remained unmatched. Germline loops: CDR1 SEHNR, CDR2 FQNEAQ (reference sequence). The CDR3 sequence is 14 residues long. CDR3 sequence reads: CASSFLQGRDGYTF. Written as DNA, the CDR3 is TGTGCCAGCAGCTTTTTACAGGGGAGGGATGGCTACACCTTC.

The chain uses TRBV27 and TRBJ2-3; 8 nucleotides agree with TRBD2. The germline CDR1 and CDR2 sequences are MNHEY and SMNVEV (reference sequence). This CDR3 contains 15 residues. J gave up 4 bases and V 3 bases, and 6 bases lay outside the gene matches. The CDR3 loop is CASSFLGLVSDTQYF. The CDR3 DNA is TGTGCCAGCAGTTTTCTGGGACTAGTGTCAGATACGCAGTATTTT.

The chain employs TRBV7-3 and TRBJ2-2, with 10 bases matching TRBD2. The germline CDR1 and CDR2 sequences are SGHTA and FQGTGA. V shed 1 base and J 1 base; nucleotides not matched to a gene: 3. The CDR3 contains 17 residues. The CDR3 reads CASSLIAGGGNTGELFF. The CDR3 coding sequence is TGTGCCAGCAGCTTAATAGCGGGAGGCGGGAACACCGGGGAGCTGTTTTTT.

This chain joins TRBV7-2 and TRBJ1-5; a possible D gene is TRBD1 (5 bases). Germline-derived CDR1 and CDR2 are SGHTA and FQGNSA. The V end lost 7 bases, the J end lost 4 bases, and 17 bases lay between the germline ends. The CDR3 contains 15 residues. CDR3: CASTRLQGGNQPQHF. The CDR3 bases are TGTGCCAGCACTCGATTGCAGGGAGGGAATCAGCCCCAGCATTTT.

This clone appeared a few times. The V call is TRBV5-1, the J call TRBJ1-2; D uncertain. In germline, CDR1 is SGHRS, CDR2 YFSETQ. V was pared by 2 bases and J by 5 bases, with 13 bases between. This CDR3 has 14 residues. CDR3 DNA: TGCGCCAGCAGCTTTGCGACGGGCGAGTATGGCTACACCTTC. Translating gives CASSFATGEYGYTF.

The chain recombines TRBV6-2 or TRBV6-3 with TRBJ1-2, with no clear D. V lost 6 bases to trimming and J lost 7 bases, with 24 bases between them. The CDR3 is 16 amino acids. Germline V lookup: CDR1 MNHEY, CDR2 SVGEGT. DNA of the CDR3: TGTGCCAGCAGCCCTGGCCCAAAAGGGAGGCAGCGTGGCTACACCTTC. Translation: CASSPGPKGRQRGYTF.

The chain is built from TRBV6-5 and TRBJ2-7, with D possibly TRBD1 on 6 matching bases. The CDR3 sequence is 12 residues long. V was cut by 8 bases and J by 3 bases, with 11 bases left in between. The germline V gene has CDR1 MNHEY and CDR2 SVGAGI. Here the CDR3 reads CASRTGFYEQYF. The CDR3 DNA sequence: TGTGCCAGCCGTACAGGGTTCTACGAGCAGTACTTC.

The chain links TRBV28 to TRBJ2-7, with TRBD2 matching 10 bases. The germline gives CDR1 MDHEN, CDR2 SYDVKM. V gave up 6 bases and J gave up 1 base; unmatched junction bases: 9. The CDR3 sequence is 16 residues long. CDR3 protein: CASRISGRPLSYEQYF. The DNA of the CDR3 is TGTGCCAGCAGGATTAGCGGGAGGCCCCTATCCTACGAGCAGTACTTC.

The chain recombines TRBV7-3 with TRBJ2-5; D is possibly TRBD2 (6 bases). Germline lookup yields CDR1 SGHTA and CDR2 FQGTGA. This CDR3 comprises 16 residues. V was clipped by 6 bases and J by 1 base, with 18 bases between them. CDR3 residues: CASSLATGRAQETQYF. The CDR3 coding sequence is TGTGCCAGCAGTTTAGCGACCGGGAGAGCCCAAGAGACCCAGTACTTC.

This chain connects TRBV5-1 to TRBJ1-3, with 7 bases lining up with TRBD1. The germline V gene encodes CDR1 SGHRS and CDR2 YFSETQ. The ends lost 4 bases at V and 6 bases at J; junction bases unmatched: 10. CDR3 length: 15 amino acids. In DNA form, the CDR3 reads TGCGCCAGCAGCCCAAGGGGAGGGGGCGCAAACACCATATATTTT. This translates into CASSPRGGGANTIYF.

This clone has just one count. The chain is built from TRBV9 and TRBJ2-3; D gene unclear. Germline loops: CDR1 SGDLS, CDR2 YYNGEE. The length of the CDR3 is 14 residues. V dropped 4 bases and J dropped 1 base, with 10 bases sitting between them. CDR3 sequence (DNA): TGTGCCAGCAGCCCTCATCGTGGCACAGATACGCAGTATTTT. Translated: CASSPHRGTDTQYF.

The rearrangement uses TRBV6-5 and TRBJ1-2, with D unclear. V was pared by 6 bases and J by 2 bases, with 10 bases between. Germline V gives CDR1 MNHEY, CDR2 SVGAGI. The CDR3 spans 13 residues. This chain's CDR3 is CASRIDRNYGYTF. CDR3 nucleotide sequence: TGTGCCAGCAGAATAGACCGAAACTATGGCTACACCTTC.